A selection of T cell receptor beta chains follows, all from one sample in a study of cytomegalovirus exposure and HLA in healthy donors. Clones were sequenced by immunoSEQ multiplex PCR, and TCRdb holds only the in-frame ones, with some missing. Of 130,000 to 150,000 clones listed, 60% to 85% are singletons. The sequenced material came from PBMCs. The receptors were sampled from a man younger than 35 in good health and CMV-seronegative. Each CDR3 is given with its conserved first and last residue. D genes are given only for firm matches.

cdr3_aa	j_call	d_call	v_call
CASSVGLAGEQYF	TRBJ2-7	TRBD2	TRBV9
CSVPPLSGGTDTQYF	TRBJ2-3	.	TRBV29-1
CASSQRFGGAGVTDTQYF	TRBJ2-3	TRBD2	TRBV11-3
CASGYLTGGAETQYF	TRBJ2-5	TRBD1	TRBV5-4
CASSLPGQGAYEQYF	TRBJ2-7	TRBD1	TRBV5-8
CSSGQGPYEQYF	.	TRBD1	TRBV29-1
CASSPIDGTGIFEQFF	TRBJ2-1	TRBD1	TRBV6-6
CASDGSGSGDEQYF	TRBJ2-7	TRBD2	TRBV18
CASSLTGGAAGELFF	TRBJ2-2	TRBD2	TRBV5-4
CASSFNSNQPQHF	TRBJ1-5	.	TRBV5-4
CASREQGNLGEAFF	TRBJ1-1	TRBD1	TRBV5-1
CASSRAGGNQPQHF	TRBJ1-5	.	TRBV2
CASSLEAGGADTQYF	TRBJ2-3	TRBD2	TRBV6-4
CASSQANNQPQHF	TRBJ1-5	.	TRBV27
CASSYGRRNYGYTF	TRBJ1-2	.	TRBV7-8
CASSSEVPLTSAEETQYF	TRBJ2-5	TRBD2	TRBV5-1
CASRMTSGIYNEQFF	TRBJ2-1	TRBD2	TRBV19
CASSLGQTYEQYF	TRBJ2-7	TRBD1	TRBV27
CASSFEKAGETQYF	TRBJ2-5	.	TRBV27
CASSVVAAGYNEQFF	TRBJ2-1	TRBD2	TRBV9
CATSRGESVYEQYF	TRBJ2-7	.	TRBV15
CASSPRLDRANTEAFF	TRBJ1-1	TRBD1	TRBV7-9
CASSRRVRMGTVGSTEAFF	TRBJ1-1	TRBD1	TRBV5-1
CASSYGTDTDTQYF	TRBJ2-3	TRBD1	TRBV6-6
CASSYQTGEGYTF	TRBJ1-2	TRBD1	TRBV6-5
CASTSSRDTQYF	TRBJ2-3	.	TRBV6-5
CASSIPQGAVSTEAFF	TRBJ1-1	TRBD1	TRBV19
CASSDIVVGELFF	TRBJ2-2	.	TRBV6-1
CASSYSGQGSMRGYTF	TRBJ1-2	TRBD1	TRBV6-6
CASSYWTSGDLSRTQYF	TRBJ2-5	TRBD2	TRBV7-9
CARSLRGAAGMNTEAFF	TRBJ1-1	.	TRBV5-3
CASSLATGYNSPLHF	TRBJ1-6	.	TRBV11-2
CASTSPPGLKKLFF	TRBJ1-4	.	TRBV7-9
CASSKGATGTSFYNEQFF	TRBJ2-1	TRBD2	TRBV6-4
CASSVDLASWAEQFF	TRBJ2-1	.	TRBV9
CASGTLAGLGELFF	TRBJ2-2	TRBD2	TRBV7-2
CASSLRVGLNYGYTF	TRBJ1-2	.	TRBV6-5
CASSFPGQGSDTQYF	TRBJ2-3	TRBD1	TRBV6-8
CASSYSGVYGYTF	TRBJ1-2	.	TRBV6-5
CASSEVLGLQSGANVLTF	TRBJ2-6	TRBD2	TRBV6-1
CAISWTGYNEQFF	TRBJ2-1	TRBD1	TRBV10-3
CASSKGLAGVRIGYNEQFF	TRBJ2-1	TRBD2	TRBV5-1
CASSWDSPYGYTF	TRBJ1-2	TRBD1	TRBV19
CASSLRGYEQYF	TRBJ2-7	.	TRBV7-8
CASSSGGTSGRGGQYF	TRBJ2-7	TRBD2	TRBV7-8
CASSSSGSSYNEQFF	TRBJ2-1	TRBD2	TRBV5-4
CAWIGTGFIYGYTF	TRBJ1-2	TRBD1	TRBV30
CASSADSSPMNTEAFF	TRBJ1-1	.	TRBV28